The present entry profiles one T cell receptor (beta chain) with its context. Its matching antigen is unknown. V was clipped by 2 bases and J by 3 bases; unmatched bases: 0. Looked up from germline, CDR1 is SGHTA and CDR2 is FQGTGA. The CDR3 is made up of 14 amino acids. This record comes from a study of cytomegalovirus exposure and HLA in healthy donors. Study observations and caveats: V- and J-gene trimming of TCR beta was linked (in a later analysis) to a missense DCLRE1C variant.

In the PCR, 60 Vbeta and 13 Jbeta primers were used. As handled by the study authors: Approximately 11 million shared chains were among the 80 million or so unique TCR beta chains that a later analysis counted. The assay was immunoSEQ multiplex PCR, and TCRdb's table has in-frame clones only and misses some. The DNA gave D and trimming, while V, J and clone size come from that table. Here the sample spans roughly 150,000 clones, 60% to 80% being singletons. V gene TRBV7-3 combines with J gene TRBJ2-1, with 8 bases fitting TRBD2. This sequence originates from a male donor in good health and CMV-seronegative. Sequences were obtained from PBMCs. The CDR3 sequence is CASSLRGGYNEQFF. The DNA of the CDR3 is TGTGCCAGCAGCTTACGGGGGGGCTACAATGAGCAGTTCTTC.